These 32 T cell receptor beta chains were sequenced from one sample in a study of shared clonotypes between healthy human individuals (dated by TCRdb to 2018 to 2021). The protocol used for the library was the immunoSEQ multiplex PCR assay. TCRdb holds this immuneACCESS table with in-frame rearrangements only. Some clones are missing; in checked studies, unresolved V genes explain under half, and the rest has no known cause. The sample profile shows 2 million to 2.5 million clones; roughly 93% of them were found once. Of the sample, about 0.38% is held by the ten largest clones. The sequenced sample was naive CD4+ T cells from PBMCs. The cell subset or site label, as the study defines it: CD45RA+ positively selected. The source of these receptors is a man aged 18 to 29 in good health. Some clones in this sample may be carry-over from other donors' samples.

This rearrangement joins TRBV29-1 to TRBJ2-7; D possibly uses TRBD1 or TRBD2 (6 bases each). Trimming stripped 6 bases from V and 6 bases from J, with 12 bases between. CDR1 is SQVTM and CDR2 is ANQGSEA in the germline V gene. This CDR3 spans 11 amino acids. In DNA form, the CDR3 reads TGCAGCGTCGAACGGGGGCTCGAGCAGTACTTC. This translates into CSVERGLEQYF.

Remarks on this clone: Its ends do not fully match the called genes, so a read error is possible. The same CDR3 is also encoded by other DNA sequences in this sample. V and J are TRBV11-3 and TRBJ2-1; possible D gene TRBD1, 5 bases. Per germline, CDR1 SGHNT and CDR2 YENEEA. This CDR3 has 12 residues. The CDR3 DNA reads TGTGCCAGCAGCCTAGACAGCAATGAGCAGTTCTTC. Its translation: CASSLDSNEQFF.

The chain links TRBV27 to TRBJ2-7, with 7 bases identical to TRBD1. Germline assignment: CDR1 MNHEY and CDR2 SMNVEV (reference sequence). The trim removed 3 bases at V and 2 bases at J, leaving 4 bases unmatched. The CDR3 extends over 14 amino acids. Written as DNA, the CDR3 is TGTGCCAGCAGTTTCTCGACAGGGCCCTACGAGCAGTACTTC. Translating it yields CASSFSTGPYEQYF.

The rearrangement links TRBV30 to TRBJ2-7; TRBD1 aligns across 7 bases. J gave up 1 base and V 3 bases, and 3 bases lay outside the gene matches. The CDR3 sequence is 13 residues long. Germline V gene data show CDR1 as GTSNPN and CDR2 as SVGIG (reference sequence). As DNA, the CDR3 is TGTGCCTGGAGACAGGGGTTGTCCTACGAGCAGTACTTC. Translation gives CAWRQGLSYEQYF.

The chain recombines TRBV6-1 with TRBJ2-2, with D perhaps matching TRBD1 (7 bases). Germline CDR1 MNHNS, CDR2 SASEGT. Deletions cut 6 bases from V and 5 bases from J, with 10 bases between. The CDR3 length is 13 residues. The DNA of the CDR3 is TGTGCCAGCAGGCAGGGGGGAACCGGGGAGCTGTTTTTT. Protein sequence: CASRQGGTGELFF.

This clone was seen only once. The sample carries other DNA sequences with the same CDR3. The chain couples TRBV5-4 to TRBJ2-1; D might be TRBD1 or TRBD2, each matching 5 bases. The CDR3 is made up of 15 amino acids. Trimming left V 4 bases short and J 0 bases short, with 11 bases between. CDR1 SGHNT and CDR2 YYREEE come from the germline V gene (reference sequence). This CDR3 is CASSLGTGSYNEQFF. For the CDR3, the DNA is TGTGCCAGCAGCCTAGGGACGGGCTCCTACAATGAGCAGTTCTTC.

The chain uses TRBV5-1 and TRBJ1-1; no firm D call. V was pared by 3 bases and J by 0 bases, with 9 bases between. CDR1 is SGHRS and CDR2 is YFSETQ in the germline V gene. This CDR3 comprises 14 residues. In DNA form, the CDR3 reads TGCGCCAGCAGCTACGAAAGACTGAACACTGAAGCTTTCTTT. This gives the protein CASSYERLNTEAFF.

V gene TRBV6-1 combines with J gene TRBJ2-2, with TRBD1 as a possible D gene (6 bases). Germline V lookup: CDR1 MNHNS, CDR2 SASEGT. V gave up 6 bases and J gave up 2 bases, with 13 bases separating them. CDR3 length: 15 residues. The CDR3 reads CASRSGDINTGELFF. The CDR3 coding sequence is TGTGCCAGCAGGTCCGGGGACATCAACACCGGGGAGCTGTTTTTT.

The V and J genes are TRBV5-6 and TRBJ2-3, with 9 positions matching TRBD1. Looked up from germline, CDR1 is SGHDT and CDR2 is YYEEEE. V shed 4 bases, J shed 2 bases, and the junction held 5 bases outside the gene matches. The CDR3 consists of 15 residues. The CDR3 spells CASSPDRGHTDTQYF. The CDR3 nucleotides read TGTGCCAGCAGCCCGGACAGGGGTCACACAGATACGCAGTATTTT. Complete variable domain (other parts from reference TRBV5-6 and TRBJ2-3): DAGVTQSPTHLIKTRGQQVTLRCSPKSGHDTVSWYQQALGQGPQFIFQYYEEEERQRGNFPDRFSGHQFPNYSSELNVNALLLGDSALYLCASSPDRGHTDTQYFGPGTRLTVL.

The chain joins TRBV5-1 to TRBJ1-2; a possible D gene is TRBD1 (5 bases). The germline CDR1 and CDR2 sequences are SGHRS and YFSETQ. The CDR3 is 14 amino acids. V shed 3 bases and J shed 0 bases, with 9 bases lying between them. CDR3 in DNA: TGCGCCAGCAGCTCCGGGGGGACTAACTATGGCTACACCTTC. Translating it yields CASSSGGTNYGYTF. Full variable domain (outside the CDR3, taken from reference TRBV5-1 and TRBJ1-2): KAGVTQTPRYLIKTRGQQVTLSCSPISGHRSVSWYQQTPGQGLQFLFEYFSETQRNKGNFPGRFSGRQFSNSRSEMNVSTLELGDSALYLCASSSGGTNYGYTFGSGTRLTVV.

This chain joins TRBV11-2 and TRBJ1-1; no firm D call. The germline V gene has CDR1 SGHAT and CDR2 FQNNGV. Trimming stripped 5 bases from V and 1 base from J, with 5 bases between. CDR3 length: 12 residues. CDR3 sequence reads: CASSRQNTEAFF. The CDR3 region has the DNA TGTGCCAGCAGCCGACAGAACACTGAAGCTTTCTTT.

V is TRBV7-3 and J is TRBJ1-3; D perhaps matches TRBD1 (6 bases). CDR1 is SGHTA, CDR2 FQGTGA, per germline. Trimming cost V 5 bases and J 1 base, with 18 bases left between them. The CDR3 extends over 17 amino acids. The CDR3 reads CASSPLGGRRSGNTIYF. The DNA of the CDR3 is TGTGCCAGCAGCCCACTCGGGGGCCGGAGGTCTGGAAACACCATATATTTT.

This sequence joins TRBV7-2 and TRBJ2-5; D perhaps matches TRBD2 (5 bases). Per the germline V gene, CDR1 is SGHTA and CDR2 is FQGNSA. The CDR3 covers 13 residues. V dropped 5 bases and J dropped 4 bases, with 11 bases sitting between them. CDR3 DNA sequence: TGTGCCAGCAGCCAAACCCGGGGAGAGACCCAGTACTTC. Translating it yields CASSQTRGETQYF.

In the case of this clone: The sample carries other DNA sequences with the same CDR3. The chain carries TRBV5-1 and TRBJ1-1; the D gene is possibly TRBD1 (6 bases). Trimming took 4 bases from V and 10 from J, leaving 26 bases between them. The V gene's germline CDR1 is SGHRS and CDR2 YFSETQ. The CDR3 runs 16 residues. The CDR3 nucleotides read TGCGCCAGCAGCCCCCAAGGGAGGGGGGGACCGTCTGGAGCTTTCTTT. The encoded protein is CASSPQGRGGPSGAFF.

This chain joins TRBV7-3 and TRBJ2-3; possibly TRBD1 for D (5 bases). Trimming took off 5 bases at V and 0 bases at J, with 15 bases between the two ends. CDR1 and CDR2 (germline): SGHTA, FQGTGA. CDR3 length: 16 residues. Written as DNA, the CDR3 is TGTGCCAGCAGCCCCCAGCCCCAGGGTAGCACAGATACGCAGTATTTT. Encoded protein: CASSPQPQGSTDTQYF.

This chain links TRBV5-4 with TRBJ2-5, with a tentative D call TRBD2 (5 bases). Near its end, the DNA agrees better with TRBJ2-7, so the J call may be wrong. CDR1 is SGHNT and CDR2 is YYREEE in the germline V gene (reference sequence). This CDR3 has 15 residues. The CDR3 nucleotides read TGTGCCAGCAGCTTGGCCGTGGGAGAGTCCTACGAGCAGTACTTC. It specifies CASSLAVGESYEQYF.

This clone appeared a single time. J is TRBJ1-4 and V is TRBV28; a possible D gene is TRBD1 (5 bases). CDR3 length: 16 residues. The V end lost 7 bases, the J end lost 7 bases, and 22 bases lay between the germline ends. From germline, CDR1 is MDHEN and CDR2 SYDVKM. In DNA, the CDR3 is TGTGCCAGCATGGGATTGGTGCGGGGCGATGGTGAAAAACTGTTTTTT. This encodes CASMGLVRGDGEKLFF. Supplemented by reference TRBV28 and TRBJ1-4, the full variable domain reads DVKVTQSSRYLVKRTGEKVFLECVQDMDHENMFWYRQDPGLGLRLIYFSYDVKMKEKGDIPEGYSVSREKKERFSLILESASTNQTSMYLCASMGLVRGDGEKLFFGSGTQLSVL.

V usage is TRBV6-5 and J usage is TRBJ2-7; D uncertain. Germline V gene sequence: CDR1 MNHEY, CDR2 SVGAGI. This CDR3 is built from 13 residues. Trimming took off 0 bases at V and 7 bases at J, with 10 bases between the two ends. The CDR3 reads CASSYSNPEEQYF. The CDR3 DNA is TGTGCCAGCAGTTACTCGAATCCGGAAGAGCAGTACTTC.

The chain carries TRBV19 and TRBJ2-6, with D possibly called TRBD1 or TRBD2 (6 bases each). Trimming cost V 5 bases and J 2 bases, with 16 bases left between them. In germline, CDR1 is LNHDA, CDR2 SQIVND (reference sequence). This CDR3 region has 17 residues. For the CDR3, the DNA is TGTGCCAGTAGTTTGCGGGCGAGGGGGGCTGGGGCCAACGTCCTGACTTTC. The encoded protein is CASSLRARGAGANVLTF.

This clone was counted once. The rearrangement uses TRBV11-3 and TRBJ2-6; the D gene could be TRBD1 or TRBD2 (5 bases each). The CDR3 has 16 residues. Germline V lookup: CDR1 SGHNT, CDR2 YENEEA. The germline V and J ends were trimmed by 5 bases and 0 bases, with 11 bases remaining between them. DNA of the CDR3: TGTGCCAGCAGCCGGGGCCCTTCCTCTGGGGCCAACGTCCTGACTTTC. This encodes CASSRGPSSGANVLTF. The variable domain in full, completed from reference TRBV11-3 and TRBJ2-6, reads EAGVVQSPRYKIIEKKQPVAFWCNPISGHNTLYWYLQNLGQGPELLIRYENEEAVDDSQLPKDRFSAERLKGVDSTLKIQPAELGDSAVYLCASSRGPSSGANVLTFGAGSRLTVL.

The chain joins TRBV7-9 to TRBJ2-7; no definite D call. CDR1 is SEHNR, CDR2 FQNEAQ, per germline (reference sequence). This CDR3 is built from 13 residues. Between the trimmed V and J ends, which lost 0 bases and 6 bases, there was a span of 9 bases. DNA for the CDR3: TGTGCCAGCAGCTTAGCCCCACCGACCGAGCAGTACTTC. It codes for CASSLAPPTEQYF.

The chain has TRBV11-2 and TRBJ1-2; D unresolved. There are 12 residues in the CDR3. V was trimmed by 0 bases and J by 8 bases, leaving 7 bases between them. Germline values: CDR1 SGHAT, CDR2 FQNNGV. The CDR3 is CASSLDLLGYTF. In DNA, the CDR3 is TGTGCCAGCAGCTTAGATCTGCTAGGCTACACCTTC.

The chain has TRBV6-1 and TRBJ1-2; 9 positions agree with TRBD1. This CDR3 comprises 15 residues. Germline trimming cut 3 bases from V and 4 bases from J; bases unmatched to any gene: 6. Germline values: CDR1 MNHNS, CDR2 SASEGT. The CDR3 here is CASSDGQGYFYGYTF. CDR3 nucleotides: TGTGCCAGCAGTGACGGACAGGGGTATTTCTATGGCTACACCTTC.

The chain combines TRBV10-3 with TRBJ2-1, with a weak D call TRBD2 (5 bases). Trimming left V 6 bases short and J 1 base short, with 13 bases between. CDR3 length: 15 amino acids. CDR1 and CDR2 (germline): ENHRY, SYGVKD. The CDR3 sequence: CAIRPGKGSYNEQFF. The DNA of the CDR3 is TGTGCCATCAGACCCGGGAAAGGGTCCTACAATGAGCAGTTCTTC.

V and J are TRBV7-2 and TRBJ2-5; 9 nucleotides align to TRBD2. Germline V gives CDR1 SGHTA, CDR2 FQGNSA. The length of the CDR3 is 16 residues. After removal of 2 bases from V and 6 bases from J, the junction contained 10 bases not matched to a gene. The CDR3 loop reads CASSLRVGLAGKTQYF. The CDR3 coding sequence is TGTGCCAGCAGCTTAAGGGTCGGCCTAGCGGGAAAGACCCAGTACTTC.

The genes are TRBV5-1 and TRBJ2-2, with D perhaps given as TRBD1 or TRBD2 (5 bases each). CDR1 and CDR2 from the germline V gene are SGHRS and YFSETQ. With 0 bases removed from V and 4 bases from J, the gap between germline ends came to 10 bases. This CDR3 comprises 15 residues. The CDR3 protein is CASSLVPGRTGELFF. Written as DNA, the CDR3 is TGCGCCAGCAGCTTGGTTCCGGGGCGCACCGGGGAGCTGTTTTTT.

The chain has TRBV28 and TRBJ2-5; 7 bases line up with TRBD2. The CDR3 sequence is 14 residues long. The junction had 6 bases not matched to a gene; V was cut back by 3 bases and J by 5 bases. CDR1 and CDR2 (germline): MDHEN, SYDVKM. The CDR3 DNA follows: TGTGCCAGCAGTTTGCCCGGCGGGAGCGAGACCCAGTACTTC. It is translated as CASSLPGGSETQYF.

This sequence joins TRBV11-2 and TRBJ2-7; 8 nucleotides agree with TRBD1. This CDR3 is built from 15 residues. V gave up 5 bases and J gave up 1 base; unmatched junction bases: 7. Germline V gene lookup returns CDR1 SGHAT and CDR2 FQNNGV. The CDR3 DNA reads as TGTGCCAGCAGCACGCTCCGGGACAGGTCCTACGAGCAGTACTTC. Translating gives CASSTLRDRSYEQYF. Full variable domain (outside the CDR3, taken from reference TRBV11-2 and TRBJ2-7): EAGVAQSPRYKIIEKRQSVAFWCNPISGHATLYWYQQILGQGPKLLIQFQNNGVVDDSQLPKDRFSAERLKGVDSTLKIQPAKLEDSAVYLCASSTLRDRSYEQYFGPGTRLTVT.

To note about this clone: Other DNA sequences in the same sample also yield this CDR3. The chain combines TRBV20-1 with TRBJ2-7, with D hard to call. This CDR3 is built from 10 residues. The V end was cut by 1 base, the J end by 5 bases, with 3 bases between. From germline, CDR1 is DFQATT and CDR2 SNEGSKA (reference sequence). The CDR3 loop reads CSARVDEQYF. CDR3 in DNA: TGCAGTGCTAGAGTAGACGAGCAGTACTTC.

The chain is built from TRBV5-1 and TRBJ2-2; D unclear. The CDR3 spans 15 residues. With 4 bases removed from V and 6 bases from J, the gap between germline ends came to 16 bases. CDR1 SGHRS and CDR2 YFSETQ come from the germline V gene. The CDR3 is CASSPRADRAGELFF. The CDR3 DNA is TGCGCCAGCAGCCCCCGGGCAGATAGGGCCGGGGAGCTGTTTTTT.

V is TRBV5-7 and J is TRBJ2-3, with 10 bases identical to TRBD2. TRBV5-7 has ORF status, its function being uncertain. Unmatched junction bases numbered 19, after V lost 6 bases and J lost 3 bases. The length of the CDR3 is 19 residues. CDR3 amino acids: CASNPGTSGKPKRTDTQYF. CDR3 bases: TGTGCCAGCAACCCGGGTACTAGCGGGAAACCCAAGCGGACAGATACGCAGTATTTT.

This clone was counted only a few times. The J gene is TRBJ1-1, the V gene TRBV2, with D perhaps matching TRBD1 (5 bases). CDR1 SNHLY and CDR2 FYNNEI come from the germline V gene. This CDR3 region has 13 residues. V was clipped by 8 bases and J by 12 bases, with 22 bases between them. In DNA, the CDR3 is TGTGCCAGCCAGAGAAATGGCGGGGCTACCACTTTCTTT. Protein product: CASQRNGGATTFF.